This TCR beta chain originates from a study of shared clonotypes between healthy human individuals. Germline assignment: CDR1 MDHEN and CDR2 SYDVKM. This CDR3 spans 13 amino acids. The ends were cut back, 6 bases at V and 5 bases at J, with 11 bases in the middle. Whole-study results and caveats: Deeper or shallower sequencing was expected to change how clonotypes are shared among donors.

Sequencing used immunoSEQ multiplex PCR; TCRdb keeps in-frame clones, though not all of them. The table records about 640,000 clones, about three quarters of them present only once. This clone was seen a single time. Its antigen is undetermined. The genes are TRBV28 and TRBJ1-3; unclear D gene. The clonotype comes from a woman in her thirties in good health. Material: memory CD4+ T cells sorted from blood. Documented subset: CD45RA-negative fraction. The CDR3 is CASSWVTRNTIYF. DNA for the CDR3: TGTGCCAGCAGCTGGGTCACCAGAAACACCATATATTTT. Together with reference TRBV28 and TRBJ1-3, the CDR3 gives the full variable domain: DVKVTQSSRYLVKRTGEKVFLECVQDMDHENMFWYRQDPGLGLRLIYFSYDVKMKEKGDIPEGYSVSREKKERFSLILESASTNQTSMYLCASSWVTRNTIYFGEGSWLTVV.